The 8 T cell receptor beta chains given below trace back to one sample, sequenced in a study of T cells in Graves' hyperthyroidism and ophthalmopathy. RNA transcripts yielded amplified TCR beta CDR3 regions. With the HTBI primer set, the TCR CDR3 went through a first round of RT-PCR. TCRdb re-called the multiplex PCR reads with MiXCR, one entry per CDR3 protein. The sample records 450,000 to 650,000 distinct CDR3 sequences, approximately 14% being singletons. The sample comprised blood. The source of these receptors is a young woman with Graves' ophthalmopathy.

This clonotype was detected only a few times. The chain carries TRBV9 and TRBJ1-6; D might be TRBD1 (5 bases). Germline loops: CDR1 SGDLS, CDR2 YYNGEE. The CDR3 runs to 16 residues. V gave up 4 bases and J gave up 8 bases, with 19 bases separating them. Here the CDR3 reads CASSQTVGRGDSPLHF. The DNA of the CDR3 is TGTGCCAGCAGCCAAACGGTCGGCCGGGGCGATTCACCCCTCCACTTT.

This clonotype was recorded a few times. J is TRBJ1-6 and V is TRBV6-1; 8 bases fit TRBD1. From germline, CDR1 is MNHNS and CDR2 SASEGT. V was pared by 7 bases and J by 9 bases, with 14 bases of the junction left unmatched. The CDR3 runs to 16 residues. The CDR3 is CASTPSGSRGLSPLHF. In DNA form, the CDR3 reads TGTGCCAGCACCCCCAGTGGAAGCAGGGGGCTTTCACCCCTCCACTTT.

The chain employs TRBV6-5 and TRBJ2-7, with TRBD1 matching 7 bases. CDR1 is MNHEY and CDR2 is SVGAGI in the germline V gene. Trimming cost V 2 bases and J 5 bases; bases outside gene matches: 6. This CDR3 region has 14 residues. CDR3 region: CASSYGTAIDEQYF. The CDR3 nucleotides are TGTGCCAGCAGTTACGGGACAGCTATTGACGAGCAGTACTTC.

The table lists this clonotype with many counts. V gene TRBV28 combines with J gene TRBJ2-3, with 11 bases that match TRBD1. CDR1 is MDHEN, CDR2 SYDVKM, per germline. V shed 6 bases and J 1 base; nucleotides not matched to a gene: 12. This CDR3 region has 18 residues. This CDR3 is CASSWGGQGGDRTDTQYF. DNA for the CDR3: TGTGCCAGCAGCTGGGGGGGACAGGGGGGGGACCGCACAGATACGCAGTATTTT.

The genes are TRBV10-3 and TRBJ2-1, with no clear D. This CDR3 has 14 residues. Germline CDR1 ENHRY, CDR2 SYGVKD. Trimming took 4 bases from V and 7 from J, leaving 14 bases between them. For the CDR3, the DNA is TGTGCCATCAGTGGATGGGAATTGGGGAATGAGCAGTTCTTC. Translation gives CAISGWELGNEQFF.

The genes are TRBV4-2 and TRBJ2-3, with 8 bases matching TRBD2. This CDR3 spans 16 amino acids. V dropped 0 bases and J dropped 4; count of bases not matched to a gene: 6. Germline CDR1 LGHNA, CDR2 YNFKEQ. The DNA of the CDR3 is TGTGCCAGCAGCCAAGAGAGCGGGAGAGGGGCAGATACGCAGTATTTT. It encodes CASSQESGRGADTQYF.

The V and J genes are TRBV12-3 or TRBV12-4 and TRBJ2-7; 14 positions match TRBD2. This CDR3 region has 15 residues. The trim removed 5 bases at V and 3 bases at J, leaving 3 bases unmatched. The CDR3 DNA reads TGTGCCAGCAGTGGGACTAGCGGGGGCCTCTACGAGCAGTACTTC. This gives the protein CASSGTSGGLYEQYF.

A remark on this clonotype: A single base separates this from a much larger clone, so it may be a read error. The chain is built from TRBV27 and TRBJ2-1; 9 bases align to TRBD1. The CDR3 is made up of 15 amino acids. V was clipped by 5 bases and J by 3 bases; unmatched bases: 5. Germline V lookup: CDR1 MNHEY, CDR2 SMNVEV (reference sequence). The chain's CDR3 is CASSQRTGDYNEQFF. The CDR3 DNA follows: TGTGCCAGCAGTCAACGGACAGGGGACTACAATGAGCAGTTCTTC.